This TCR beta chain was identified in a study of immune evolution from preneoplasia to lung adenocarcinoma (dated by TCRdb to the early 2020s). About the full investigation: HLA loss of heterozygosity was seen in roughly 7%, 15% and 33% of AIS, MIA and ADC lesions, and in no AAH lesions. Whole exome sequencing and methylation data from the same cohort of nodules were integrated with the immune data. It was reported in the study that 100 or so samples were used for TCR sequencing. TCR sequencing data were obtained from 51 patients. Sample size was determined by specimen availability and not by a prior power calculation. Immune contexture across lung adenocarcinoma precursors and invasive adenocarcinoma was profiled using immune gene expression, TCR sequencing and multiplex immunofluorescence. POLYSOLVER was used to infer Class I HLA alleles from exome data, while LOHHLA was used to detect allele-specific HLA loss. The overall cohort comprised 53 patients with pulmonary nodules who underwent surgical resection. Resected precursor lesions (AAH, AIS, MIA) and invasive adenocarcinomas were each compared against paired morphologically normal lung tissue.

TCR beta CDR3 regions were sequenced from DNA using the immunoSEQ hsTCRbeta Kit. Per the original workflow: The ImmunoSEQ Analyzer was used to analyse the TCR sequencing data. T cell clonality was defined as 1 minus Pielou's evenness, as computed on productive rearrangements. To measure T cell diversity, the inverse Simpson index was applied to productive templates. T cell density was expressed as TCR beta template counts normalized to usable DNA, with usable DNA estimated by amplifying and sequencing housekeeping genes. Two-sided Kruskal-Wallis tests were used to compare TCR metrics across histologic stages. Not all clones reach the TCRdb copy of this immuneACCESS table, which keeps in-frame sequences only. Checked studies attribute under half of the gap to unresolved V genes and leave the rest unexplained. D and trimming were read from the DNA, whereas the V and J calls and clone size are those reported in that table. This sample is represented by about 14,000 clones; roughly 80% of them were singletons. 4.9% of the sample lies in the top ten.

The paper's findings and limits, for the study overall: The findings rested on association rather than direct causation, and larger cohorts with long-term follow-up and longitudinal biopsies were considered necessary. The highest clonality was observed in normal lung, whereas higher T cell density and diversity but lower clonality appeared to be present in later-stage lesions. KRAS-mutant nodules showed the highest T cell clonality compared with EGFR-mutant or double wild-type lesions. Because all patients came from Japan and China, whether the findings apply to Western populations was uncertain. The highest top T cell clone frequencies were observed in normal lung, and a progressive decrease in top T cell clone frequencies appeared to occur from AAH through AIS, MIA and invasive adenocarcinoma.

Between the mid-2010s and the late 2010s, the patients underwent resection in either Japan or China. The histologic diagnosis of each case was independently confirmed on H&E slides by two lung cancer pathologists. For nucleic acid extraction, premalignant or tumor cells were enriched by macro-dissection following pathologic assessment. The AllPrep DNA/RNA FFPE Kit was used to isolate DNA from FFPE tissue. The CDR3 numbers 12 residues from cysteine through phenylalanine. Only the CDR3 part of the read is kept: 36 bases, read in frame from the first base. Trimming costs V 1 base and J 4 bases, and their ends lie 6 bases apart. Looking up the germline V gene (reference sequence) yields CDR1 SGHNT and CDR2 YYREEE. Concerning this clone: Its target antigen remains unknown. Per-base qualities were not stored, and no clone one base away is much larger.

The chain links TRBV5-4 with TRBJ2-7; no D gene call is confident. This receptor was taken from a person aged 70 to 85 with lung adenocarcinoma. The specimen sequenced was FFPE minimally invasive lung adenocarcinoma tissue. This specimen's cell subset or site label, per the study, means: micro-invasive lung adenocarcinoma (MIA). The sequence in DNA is TGTGCCAGCAGCTTGCCTGGTTACGAGCAGTACTTC. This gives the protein CASSLPGYEQYF.